Below are 26 T cell receptor beta chains sequenced from a single sample in a study of shared clonotypes between healthy human individuals (dated by TCRdb to the early 2020s). The library was prepared using the immunoSEQ multiplex PCR assay. TCRdb obtained this table from immuneACCESS and retained in-frame rearrangements with V and J assigned. These tables miss some clones; where compared with another copy, unresolved V genes account for less than half of the shortfall, and the remainder is unexplained. Recorded for this sample are about 2.4 million clones; roughly 93% of them occurred a single time. The ten largest make up 0.36% of the sample. The specimen sequenced was naive CD4+ T cells from PBMCs. What this sample's cell subset or site label stands for: CD45RA+ positively selected. The receptors shown here come from a man younger than 30 in good health. Some clones in this sample may be carry-over from other donors' samples.

V gene TRBV2 combines with J gene TRBJ2-1; D is unclear. The CDR3 has 12 residues. Trimming took off 6 bases at V and 8 bases at J, with 11 bases between the two ends. In germline, CDR1 is SNHLY, CDR2 FYNNEI. The DNA of the CDR3 is TGTGCCAGCAGCTTGATGGGCCATGAGCAGTTCTTC. Its translation: CASSLMGHEQFF.

The chain couples TRBV10-3 to TRBJ1-5; D is perhaps TRBD1 (6 bases). Germline V CDR1 and CDR2: ENHRY, SYGVKD. The CDR3 length is 18 residues. V lost 0 bases, J lost 3 bases, and 18 bases lay in between. The CDR3 loop reads CAISESKGGRVNNQPQHF. CDR3 nucleotide sequence: TGTGCCATCAGTGAGTCGAAGGGGGGGAGGGTAAACAATCAGCCCCAGCATTTT.

Here the CDR3 reads CASSPPQVSDEQYF. The CDR3 bases are TGTGCCAGCTCACCACCGCAGGTTTCGGACGAGCAGTACTTC. The chain uses TRBV18 and TRBJ2-7, with D unclear. The CDR3 is made up of 14 amino acids. V lost 0 bases and J lost 5, with 11 bases in between. Germline V lookup: CDR1 KGHSH, CDR2 LQKENI.

The rearrangement joins TRBV5-6 to TRBJ2-7, with D unresolved. The CDR3 covers 15 residues. Germline values: CDR1 SGHDT, CDR2 YYEEEE. Trimming left V 10 bases short and J 7 bases short, with 27 bases between. CDR3 protein: CAPNLKRSRVEEQYF. CDR3 nucleotides: TGTGCCCCTAACCTAAAAAGGAGCCGGGTGGAAGAGCAGTACTTC.

CDR3 in amino acids: CSVVSEIITDTQYF. The CDR3 DNA reads as TGCAGCGTTGTTAGCGAGATTATCACAGATACGCAGTATTTT. This sequence joins TRBV29-1 and TRBJ2-3; weak D call: TRBD2 (5 bases). V lost 4 bases and J lost 2, with 13 bases in between. The CDR3 is 14 amino acids. The germline CDR1 and CDR2 sequences are SQVTM and ANQGSEA.

This chain uses TRBV5-1 with TRBJ2-7, with 13 bases aligning to TRBD2. The CDR3 consists of 15 residues. Germline V gives CDR1 SGHRS, CDR2 YFSETQ. Trimming cost V 2 bases and J 3 bases; bases outside gene matches: 2. The CDR3 coding sequence is TGCGCCAGCAGCTTCGGGACTAGCGGGATCTACGAGCAGTACTTC. It codes for CASSFGTSGIYEQYF.

The genes are TRBV7-8 and TRBJ2-2; the D gene is possibly TRBD1 (5 bases). The CDR3 extends over 16 amino acids. V shed 3 bases and J shed 4 bases, with 15 bases lying between them. Looked up from germline, CDR1 is SGHVS and CDR2 is FQNEAQ. Here the CDR3 DNA reads TGTGCCAGCAGCTTTTTTGGGGCTGGGGCCACCGGGGAGCTGTTTTTT. It specifies CASSFFGAGATGELFF.

The rearrangement uses TRBV11-2 and TRBJ1-6; D unclear. The CDR3 extends over 15 amino acids. Deletions cut 5 bases from V and 2 bases from J, with 10 bases between. Germline V gene lookup returns CDR1 SGHAT and CDR2 FQNNGV. CDR3 in amino acids: CASSPRGTYNSPLHF. CDR3 bases: TGTGCCAGCAGCCCCCGTGGGACCTATAATTCACCCCTCCACTTT.

This rearrangement joins TRBV7-9 to TRBJ1-3; D perhaps matches TRBD1 (5 bases). V was cut by 0 bases and J by 4 bases, with 10 bases left in between. Germline V CDR1 and CDR2: SEHNR, FQNEAQ (reference sequence). CDR3 length: 15 residues. The CDR3 is CASSLAGVQGNTIYF. Written as DNA, the CDR3 is TGTGCCAGCAGCTTAGCAGGGGTTCAAGGAAACACCATATATTTT.

The chain is built from TRBV28 and TRBJ2-2; D gene uncertain. CDR3 length: 18 amino acids. V dropped 5 bases and J dropped 0 bases, with 19 bases sitting between them. In germline, CDR1 is MDHEN, CDR2 SYDVKM. The CDR3 is CASSVMTPLSANTGELFF. CDR3 nucleotides: TGTGCCAGCAGTGTGATGACTCCCTTATCCGCGAACACCGGGGAGCTGTTTTTT.

The sample holds one count of this clone. This chain connects TRBV10-3 to TRBJ2-1; 9 bases line up with TRBD1. CDR1 is ENHRY, CDR2 SYGVKD, per germline. Germline trimming cut 6 bases from V and 5 bases from J; bases unmatched to any gene: 5. The CDR3 is 14 residues long. CDR3 nucleotides: TGTGCCATCAGGAGGGGACAGGGTGACAATGAGCAGTTCTTC. Translated: CAIRRGQGDNEQFF.

This rearrangement joins TRBV7-8 to TRBJ2-7; 7 positions match TRBD1. V was clipped by 4 bases and J by 2 bases; unmatched bases: 8. Germline V lookup: CDR1 SGHVS, CDR2 FQNEAQ. The CDR3 runs to 15 residues. The CDR3 loop reads CASSSDRAPPYEQYF. DNA of the CDR3: TGTGCCAGCAGCTCCGACAGGGCCCCACCCTACGAGCAGTACTTC.

The chain carries TRBV5-1 and TRBJ2-2, with TRBD2 matching over 9 bases. Germline V CDR1 and CDR2: SGHRS, YFSETQ. V gave up 4 bases and J gave up 6 bases; unmatched junction bases: 7. This CDR3 is 15 amino acids long. DNA for the CDR3: TGCGCCAGCAGCCCGGGACTAGCACCCGCCGGGGAGCTGTTTTTT. Protein: CASSPGLAPAGELFF.

This sequence joins TRBV28 and TRBJ2-3; TRBD2 agrees at 7 bases. Looked up from germline, CDR1 is MDHEN and CDR2 is SYDVKM. The V gene end was trimmed by 6 bases and the J gene end by 3 bases; junction bases not matched to a gene: 6. The CDR3 has 14 residues. CDR3 region: CASSPGTKTDTQYF. The CDR3 DNA is TGTGCCAGCAGCCCCGGGACTAAGACAGATACGCAGTATTTT.

The chain recombines TRBV6-4 with TRBJ1-2; D remains ambiguous. Germline CDR1 is MRHNA and CDR2 is SNTAGT. The CDR3 spans 13 residues. Trimming took off 0 bases at V and 8 bases at J, with 10 bases between the two ends. The CDR3, as DNA: TGTGCCAGCAGTGACTCGAGAGTGGGAGGCTACACCTTC. As protein: CASSDSRVGGYTF.

This rearrangement joins TRBV11-3 to TRBJ2-5, with 10 bases that match TRBD2. Germline trimming cut 10 bases from V and 5 bases from J; bases unmatched to any gene: 10. CDR1 is SGHNT and CDR2 is YENEEA in the germline V gene. The CDR3 consists of 14 residues. In nucleotides, the CDR3 is TGTGCCACAGGGCTAGCGGGAGTTTGGGAGACCCAGTACTTC. Its translation: CATGLAGVWETQYF.

The chain joins TRBV21-1 to TRBJ2-1; the DNA was not used to check the table's D call, TRBD2. TRBV21-1 is classified as a pseudogene. The CDR3 contains 20 residues. As DNA, the CDR3 is TGTGCCAGCAGCAAAGAGTTTAATGGGCCAACTAGCGGCCCGTACAATGAGCAGTTCTTC. It codes for CASSKEFNGPTSGPYNEQFF.

This clone appeared once. The chain uses TRBV19 and TRBJ2-3; the D gene is possibly TRBD2 (6 bases). CDR1 is LNHDA and CDR2 is SQIVND in the germline V gene (reference sequence). Trimming removed 1 base at V and 2 bases at J, with 13 bases between. The CDR3 is 16 residues long. In nucleotides, the CDR3 is TGTGCCAGTAGTATAGGCACACTAGCCTACACAGATACGCAGTATTTT. It is translated as CASSIGTLAYTDTQYF.

V usage is TRBV19 and J usage is TRBJ2-3; TRBD2 agrees at 8 bases. CDR3 length: 13 residues. V was clipped by 6 bases and J by 6 bases; unmatched bases: 5. The germline CDR1 and CDR2 sequences are LNHDA and SQIVND (reference sequence). CDR3 loop: CASRTRGGDTQYF. For the CDR3, the DNA is TGTGCCAGTAGGACCCGGGGGGGTGATACGCAGTATTTT.

J is TRBJ2-1 and V is TRBV7-3; 10 bases align to TRBD2. Trimming removed 5 bases from V and 0 bases from J; junction bases left unmatched: 10. The CDR3 runs to 18 residues. Germline V lookup: CDR1 SGHTA, CDR2 FQGTGA. The CDR3 loop reads CASSLLASGSVSYNEQFF. The CDR3 DNA reads as TGTGCCAGCAGCCTTCTGGCTAGCGGGAGTGTCTCCTACAATGAGCAGTTCTTC.

This rearrangement joins TRBV7-9 to TRBJ2-1; no firm D call. This CDR3 is built from 14 residues. Between the trimmed V and J ends, which lost 0 bases and 6 bases, there was a span of 9 bases. Germline assignment: CDR1 SEHNR and CDR2 FQNEAQ (reference sequence). The CDR3 sequence: CASSLASGPNEQFF. Here the CDR3 DNA reads TGTGCCAGCAGCTTAGCTTCCGGGCCCAATGAGCAGTTCTTC.

The rearrangement joins TRBV28 to TRBJ2-2; TRBD2 matches 9 bases. The CDR3 consists of 15 residues. V dropped 4 bases and J dropped 6; count of bases not matched to a gene: 6. The germline CDR1 and CDR2 sequences are MDHEN and SYDVKM. The chain's CDR3 is CASSSPSGIPGELFF. The CDR3 DNA sequence: TGTGCCAGCAGTTCCCCTAGCGGGATTCCCGGGGAGCTGTTTTTT. The variable domain in full, with the rest retrieved from reference TRBV28 and TRBJ2-2, is DVKVTQSSRYLVKRTGEKVFLECVQDMDHENMFWYRQDPGLGLRLIYFSYDVKMKEKGDIPEGYSVSREKKERFSLILESASTNQTSMYLCASSSPSGIPGELFFGEGSRLTVL.

This chain joins TRBV2 and TRBJ1-5; D gene unclear. Germline loops: CDR1 SNHLY, CDR2 FYNNEI. This CDR3 comprises 14 residues. The V gene lost 2 bases and the J gene lost 0 bases, with 5 bases spanning the gap. The CDR3 loop is CASSEIRSNQPQHF. The CDR3 DNA is TGTGCCAGCAGTGAAATCCGTAGCAATCAGCCCCAGCATTTT. Using reference TRBV2 and TRBJ1-5 for the parts outside the CDR3, the full variable domain is EPEVTQTPSHQVTQMGQEVILRCVPISNHLYFYWYRQILGQKVEFLVSFYNNEISEKSEIFDDQFSVERPDGSNFTLKIRSTKLEDSAMYFCASSEIRSNQPQHFGDGTRLSIL.

The chain links TRBV6-5 to TRBJ2-7; 8 bases are shared with TRBD2. The CDR3 contains 15 residues. The germline CDR1 and CDR2 sequences are MNHEY and SVGAGI. The ends lost 5 bases at V and 5 bases at J; junction bases unmatched: 11. CDR3 nucleotides: TGTGCCAGCAGTCCCCCGGGGGGGGGAACCCACGAGCAGTACTTC. It encodes CASSPPGGGTHEQYF.

The chain couples TRBV29-1 to TRBJ2-2; D is perhaps TRBD1 (6 bases). Germline CDR1 is SQVTM and CDR2 is ANQGSEA. V was cut by 7 bases and J by 2 bases, with 11 bases left in between. The CDR3 runs 13 residues. The CDR3, as DNA: TGCAGCGCTACAGGGTTTAACACCGGGGAGCTGTTTTTT. It specifies CSATGFNTGELFF.

The V call is TRBV5-1, the J call TRBJ2-2; D may correspond to TRBD1 or TRBD2 (7 bases each). Trimming shortened V by 1 base and J by 0 bases, and 19 bases separated the two germline ends. The CDR3 consists of 19 residues. CDR1 is SGHRS and CDR2 is YFSETQ in the germline V gene. Here the CDR3 DNA reads TGCGCCAGCAGCTTGTTTCCCAGCGGGACAGCATCGAACACCGGGGAGCTGTTTTTT. Translating it yields CASSLFPSGTASNTGELFF.